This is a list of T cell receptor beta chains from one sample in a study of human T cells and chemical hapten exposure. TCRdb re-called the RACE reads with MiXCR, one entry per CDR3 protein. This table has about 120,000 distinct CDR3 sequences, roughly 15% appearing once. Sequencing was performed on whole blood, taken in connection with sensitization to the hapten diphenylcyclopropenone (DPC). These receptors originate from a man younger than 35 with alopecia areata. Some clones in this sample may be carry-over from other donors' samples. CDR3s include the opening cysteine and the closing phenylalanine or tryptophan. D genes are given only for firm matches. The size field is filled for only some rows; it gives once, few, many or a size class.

CAISDAVGNNQPQHF TGTGCCATCAGTGACGCAGTGGGGAACAATCAGCCCCAGCATTTT . TRBJ1-5 TRBV10-3 .
CASSQSTDTGELFF TGCGCCAGCAGCCAAAGTACAGACACCGGGGAGCTGTTTTTT few TRBJ2-2 TRBV4-3 .
CASSPPPGAGNEQFF TGTGCCAGCAGCCCCCCCCCAGGGGCTGGCAATGAGCAGTTCTTC few TRBJ2-1 TRBV9 .
CASRLQQGRSGANVLTF TGTGCCAGCAGACTGCAACAGGGCCGCTCTGGGGCCAACGTCCTGACTTTC . TRBJ2-6 TRBV12-3/TRBV12-4 .
CASDYGYTF TGTGCCAGCGATTATGGCTACACCTTC few TRBJ1-2 TRBV7-2 .
CASRFGQGNTEAFF TGTGCCAGCAGATTCGGACAGGGGAACACTGAAGCTTTCTTT . TRBJ1-1 TRBV7-9 TRBD1
CASSPDTNTGELFF TGTGCCAGCAGTCCGGACACAAACACCGGGGAGCTGTTTTTT . TRBJ2-2 TRBV6-5 .
CASSFRWGQGTDTQYF TGTGCCAGCAGCTTTCGATGGGGGCAAGGGACAGATACGCAGTATTTT few TRBJ2-3 TRBV7-2 .
CASSLITGYTEAFF TGTGCCAGCAGCCTTATCACGGGCTACACTGAAGCTTTCTTT once TRBJ1-1 TRBV14 .
CARTWGLAHQETQYF TGTGCCAGGACGTGGGGACTAGCCCACCAGGAGACCCAGTACTTC many TRBJ2-5 TRBV12-3/TRBV12-4 TRBD2
CASREGPSYEQYF TGTGCCAGCAGGGAGGGACCATCCTACGAGCAGTACTTC few TRBJ2-7 TRBV11-2 .
CASSQDLTGGNEKLFF TGCGCCAGCAGCCAAGATCTGACAGGCGGTAATGAAAAACTGTTTTTT few TRBJ1-4 TRBV4-3 .
CASSPYLSSTEQFF TGCGCCAGCAGCCCCTACCTCTCCAGCACTGAGCAGTTCTTC medium-sized TRBJ2-1 TRBV4-3 .
CASSTGSSGNTIYF TGTGCCAGTAGTACCGGATCCTCTGGAAACACCATATATTTT few TRBJ1-3 TRBV19 .
CSASLLAGLRRNIYEQYF TGCAGTGCTAGTTTGCTAGCGGGGCTCCGCAGGAATATCTACGAGCAGTACTTC . TRBJ2-7 TRBV20-1 TRBD2
CASSARGVSGYTF TGTGCCAGCAGCGCAAGGGGGGTCAGTGGCTACACCTTC many TRBJ1-2 TRBV7-6 .
CASSLDPGGDSTDTQYF TGTGCCAGCAGCTTGGATCCAGGTGGTGATAGCACAGATACGCAGTATTTT . TRBJ2-3 TRBV5-4 .
CSVVGATQYF TGCAGCGTTGTGGGGGCGACCCAGTACTTC few TRBJ2-5 TRBV29-1 .
CASGESSTEAFF TGTGCCAGCGGTGAGAGTTCCACTGAAGCTTTCTTT . TRBJ1-1 TRBV28 .
CASSLGLADSYEQYF TGTGCCAGCAGCCTTGGACTAGCGGACTCCTACGAGCAGTACTTC . TRBJ2-7 TRBV11-2 TRBD2
CASSQDWTGGAETQYF TGTGCCAGCAGCCAAGATTGGACAGGGGGCGCGGAGACCCAGTACTTC few TRBJ2-5 TRBV4-2 TRBD1
CSARVGGPNQPQHF TGCAGTGCTAGAGTAGGGGGGCCCAATCAGCCCCAGCATTTT few TRBJ1-5 TRBV20-1 .
CASSSPSGLDPTDTQYF TGTGCCAGCAGCTCACCCTCCGGACTAGATCCTACAGATACGCAGTATTTT . TRBJ2-3 TRBV7-3 TRBD2
CASSYAPTLEQPQHF TGTGCCAGCAGTTACGCCCCTACCCTAGAACAGCCCCAGCATTTT . TRBJ1-5 TRBV6-6 .
CASSPRTGRGDTEAFF TGTGCCAGCTCGCCCCGGACAGGGCGTGGGGACACTGAAGCTTTCTTT many TRBJ1-1 TRBV18 TRBD1
CASSVAGIGNSPLHF TGTGCCAGCAGCGTAGCGGGTATAGGTAATTCACCCCTCCACTTT few TRBJ1-6 TRBV9 .
CATSDTRTLSETQYF TGTGCCACCAGTGATACTCGGACACTTTCAGAGACCCAGTACTTC . TRBJ2-5 TRBV24-1 .
CAIPQGVGVIEQYF TGTGCCATTCCCCAGGGAGTCGGCGTGATCGAGCAGTACTTC few TRBJ2-7 TRBV2 .
CASSLDPSGNTIYF TGCGCCAGCAGCTTGGACCCCTCTGGAAACACCATATATTTT many TRBJ1-3 TRBV5-1 .
CSARASVEETQYF TGCAGTGCTAGAGCGTCGGTAGAAGAGACCCAGTACTTC few TRBJ2-5 TRBV20-1 .
CASSLGGEDTQYF TGTGCCAGCAGCTTAGGAGGGGAAGATACGCAGTATTTT many TRBJ2-3 TRBV11-2 .
CATSRDRDYEAFF TGTGCCACCAGCAGAGACAGGGACTATGAAGCTTTCTTT many TRBJ1-1 TRBV15 .
CASSLNRGQTDTQYF TGTGCCAGCAGTTTGAACAGGGGGCAGACAGATACGCAGTATTTT . TRBJ2-3 TRBV6-5 TRBD1
CASSVDAGNSNQPQHF TGTGCCAGCAGCGTAGACGCTGGTAATAGCAATCAGCCCCAGCATTTT few TRBJ1-5 TRBV9 .
CSANSFTDTQYF TGCAGTGCTAATTCGTTCACAGATACGCAGTATTTT . TRBJ2-3 TRBV20-1 .
CASSFGKAGAKIQETQYF TGTGCCAGCAGCTTTGGGAAGGCAGGGGCGAAGATACAAGAGACCCAGTACTTC many TRBJ2-5 TRBV11-2 .
CASSYDRYSPLHF TGTGCCAGCAGTTATGACAGATATTCACCCCTCCACTTT few TRBJ1-6 TRBV27 .
CAISESEQGGNEQFF TGTGCCATCAGTGAGTCGGAGCAGGGCGGCAATGAGCAGTTCTTC . TRBJ2-1 TRBV10-3 .
CSASRGHEQYF TGCAGTGCTAGTAGGGGGCACGAGCAGTACTTC . TRBJ2-7 TRBV20-1 TRBD1
CASSPPLLYEQYF TGTGCCAGCAGCCCGCCGTTACTGTACGAGCAGTACTTC many TRBJ2-7 TRBV7-9 .